Below, 18 T cell receptor beta chains from the same sample are listed, as sequenced in a study of technical replicates of blood from several donors. Sequenced by immunoSEQ multiplex PCR; TCRdb stores in-frame clones only, minus some. The sample contains around 79,000 clones, about 91% of which appear only once. The sequenced sample consisted of T cells isolated from PBMCs. All receptors come from a human donor in good health. Some clones in this sample may be carry-over from other donors' samples.

This clone occurred a few times. The rearrangement links TRBV14 to TRBJ2-2; TRBD2 agrees at 9 bases. J was trimmed by 3 bases and V by 7 bases; bases with no gene match: 6. The germline CDR1 and CDR2 sequences are SGHDN and FVKESK. The CDR3 spans 15 residues. The CDR3 loop is CASKPSGTYTGELFF. CDR3 DNA sequence: TGTGCCAGCAAGCCTAGCGGGACTTACACCGGGGAGCTGTTTTTT. The full variable domain, rest sourced from reference TRBV14 and TRBJ2-2, is EAGVTQFPSHSVIEKGQTVTLRCDPISGHDNLYWYRRVMGKEIKFLLHFVKESKQDESGMPNNRFLAERTGGTYSTLKVQPAELEDSGVYFCASKPSGTYTGELFFGEGSRLTVL.

This sequence joins TRBV25-1 and TRBJ2-7, with TRBD1 identical over 8 bases. Germline lookup yields CDR1 MGHDK and CDR2 SYGVNS. The CDR3 loop spans 12 amino acids. The V segment lost 6 bases and the J segment 9 bases; nucleotides outside the gene matches: 7. The CDR3 nucleotides read TGTGCCAGCAGCGAGGAGGGGACAGGGCAGTACTTC. Residues: CASSEEGTGQYF.

J is TRBJ2-3 and V is TRBV2; TRBD2 aligns across 7 bases. The CDR3 consists of 12 residues. The V segment lost 7 bases and the J segment 11 bases; nucleotides outside the gene matches: 9. The germline CDR1 and CDR2 sequences are SNHLY and FYNNEI. The CDR3 is CASIPTAGEQYF. In DNA form, the CDR3 reads TGTGCCAGCATTCCAACGGCGGGGGAGCAGTATTTT.

The rearrangement uses TRBV29-1 and TRBJ2-7; D is ambiguous. V was pared by 5 bases and J by 5 bases, with 13 bases between. The CDR3 is 12 residues long. Germline CDR1 reads SQVTM; CDR2 reads ANQGSEA. As DNA, the CDR3 is TGCAGCGTTCTCGTTTCTCGAGACGAGCAGTACTTC. Translating gives CSVLVSRDEQYF.

V and J are TRBV5-6 and TRBJ1-5, with 8 bases that match TRBD1. Germline trimming cut 4 bases from V and 0 bases from J; bases unmatched to any gene: 12. CDR1 and CDR2 from the germline V gene are SGHDT and YYEEEE. CDR3 length equals 18 residues. The CDR3 reads CASSLTTGVLNSNQPQHF. The CDR3 DNA is TGTGCCAGCAGCCTGACGACAGGGGTCCTTAATAGCAATCAGCCCCAGCATTTT.

The chain couples TRBV12-5 to TRBJ1-1; D uncertain. The ends were cut back, 2 bases at V and 1 base at J, with 11 bases in the middle. This CDR3 contains 15 residues. CDR1 is LGHNT, CDR2 FRNRAP, per germline. The CDR3 nucleotides are TGTGCTAGTGGTTTGTATGGAGGAGCGAACACTGAAGCTTTCTTT. Translated: CASGLYGGANTEAFF.

The chain joins TRBV19 to TRBJ2-1; D might be TRBD1 (5 bases). This CDR3 spans 13 amino acids. Germline CDR1 reads LNHDA; CDR2 reads SQIVND (reference sequence). V was cut by 6 bases and J by 2 bases, with 8 bases left in between. CDR3 in amino acids: CASSQGPYNEQFF. CDR3 sequence (DNA): TGTGCCAGTAGCCAGGGCCCCTACAATGAGCAGTTCTTC.

The rearrangement joins TRBV10-3 to TRBJ1-2, with 8 nucleotides matching TRBD1. CDR3 length: 15 amino acids. Germline-derived CDR1 and CDR2 are ENHRY and SYGVKD. J gave up 2 bases and V 9 bases, and 11 bases lay outside the gene matches. The CDR3, as DNA: TGTGCCATGAAACGAACGGGACAGGAGAACTATGGCTACACCTTC. Amino acid sequence: CAMKRTGQENYGYTF.

The V gene is TRBV29-1, the J gene TRBJ2-7, with D uncertain. From germline, CDR1 is SQVTM and CDR2 ANQGSEA. Trimming removed 6 bases at V and 1 base at J, with 4 bases between. This CDR3 has 10 residues. DNA of the CDR3: TGCAGCGTCAGATCCTACGAGCAGTACTTC. It is translated as CSVRSYEQYF.

The chain carries TRBV2 and TRBJ2-7; maybe TRBD1 (5 bases). This CDR3 spans 12 amino acids. Trimming took off 6 bases at V and 4 bases at J, with 10 bases between the two ends. In germline, CDR1 is SNHLY, CDR2 FYNNEI. The CDR3 loop is CASRDNNYEQYF. The DNA of the CDR3 is TGTGCCAGCAGGGACAACAATTACGAGCAGTACTTC.

CDR3 loop: CASSGRDRKYWDYEQYF. CDR3 nucleotides: TGTGCCAGCAGTGGGAGGGACAGGAAGTATTGGGACTACGAGCAGTACTTC. The chain combines TRBV6-4 with TRBJ2-7; 8 nucleotides line up with TRBD1. Germline loops: CDR1 MRHNA, CDR2 SNTAGT. The CDR3 has 17 amino acids. The junction had 14 bases not matched to a gene; V was cut back by 4 bases and J by 3 bases.

This clone was picked up one time. V and J are TRBV6-5 and TRBJ2-1; the match to TRBD1 covers 7 bases. This CDR3 has 13 residues. Germline values: CDR1 MNHEY, CDR2 SVGAGI. Germline trimming cut 6 bases from V and 10 bases from J; bases unmatched to any gene: 9. CDR3 nucleotides: TGTGCCAGCAGATCGACAGGGCCAGGGGAGCAGTTCTTC. Protein: CASRSTGPGEQFF.

The chain recombines TRBV6-1 with TRBJ1-2; D possibly corresponds to TRBD1 (5 bases). CDR1 is MNHNS and CDR2 is SASEGT in the germline V gene. This CDR3 spans 14 amino acids. The V end lost 4 bases, the J end lost 2 bases, and 11 bases lay between the germline ends. CDR3 sequence reads: CASSALQVNYGYTF. The DNA for the CDR3 is TGTGCCAGCAGTGCTTTACAGGTGAACTATGGCTACACCTTC.

This chain connects TRBV27 to TRBJ1-5; tentatively, D is TRBD1 (5 bases). Trimming pared 2 bases from V and 4 bases from J, leaving 9 bases between. CDR1 and CDR2 (germline): MNHEY, SMNVEV (reference sequence). CDR3 size: 14 residues. CDR3 in amino acids: CASSLMAGNQPQHF. DNA for the CDR3: TGTGCCAGCAGTTTAATGGCAGGGAATCAGCCCCAGCATTTT.

This rearrangement joins TRBV5-1 to TRBJ2-4; TRBD1 aligns across 7 bases. The germline CDR1 and CDR2 sequences are SGHRS and YFSETQ. V trimming: 4 bases; J trimming: 0 bases; junction bases outside the gene matches: 7. CDR3 length: 16 amino acids. The CDR3 region is CASSPDRPLAKNIQYF. CDR3 in DNA: TGCGCCAGCAGCCCGGACAGGCCGCTAGCCAAAAACATTCAGTACTTC.

The rearrangement uses TRBV28 and TRBJ1-3; no reliable D call. V was pared by 9 bases and J by 7 bases, with 7 bases between. Germline CDR1 is MDHEN and CDR2 is SYDVKM. The length of the CDR3 is 10 residues. The CDR3 nucleotides are TGTGCCAGATCGTGTAACACCATATATTTT. Translation: CARSCNTIYF.

V and J are TRBV2 and TRBJ2-2; D is possibly TRBD2 (5 bases). The CDR3 is 17 residues long. The V gene's germline CDR1 is SNHLY and CDR2 FYNNEI. Deletions cut 0 bases from V and 2 bases from J, with 13 bases between. CDR3 residues: CASSEAYGGPNTGELFF. For the CDR3, the DNA is TGTGCCAGCAGTGAAGCTTACGGCGGGCCAAACACCGGGGAGCTGTTTTTT.

The J gene is TRBJ1-1, the V gene TRBV9, with 7 bases lining up with TRBD1. This CDR3 spans 14 amino acids. Germline V CDR1 and CDR2: SGDLS, YYNGEE. The junction had 6 bases not matched to a gene; V was cut back by 4 bases and J by 3 bases. CDR3 sequence (DNA): TGTGCCAGCAGCATGACAGGGTGGGACACTGAAGCTTTCTTT. The encoded protein is CASSMTGWDTEAFF.